Below, 21 T cell receptor beta chains from the same sample are listed, as sequenced in a study of blood T cell repertoires in COVID-19 (TCRdb year 2020). The method behind the library was the immunoSEQ multiplex PCR assay. Imported from immuneACCESS, the table was reduced by TCRdb to in-frame sequences with V and J called. These copies leave out some clones; in studies compared against another copy, an unresolved V gene accounts for under half, and the cause of the remainder is not known. The sample records some 190,000 clones, around 84% of which are singletons. About a fifth of the sample lies in the top ten. The sequenced sample was peripheral blood. These receptor sequences come from a human donor in a cohort sampled during active COVID-19.

The chain links TRBV10-3 to TRBJ2-2; the D is unclear. The CDR3 loop spans 16 amino acids. Germline V gives CDR1 ENHRY, CDR2 SYGVKD. Trimming stripped 2 bases from V and 1 base from J, with 11 bases between. The CDR3: CAISERVGLNTGELFF. In DNA form, the CDR3 reads TGTGCCATCAGTGAGAGAGTGGGCTTGAACACCGGGGAGCTGTTTTTT.

This clone showed up just a few times. V and J are TRBV7-9 and TRBJ2-1, with D possibly matching TRBD1 (7 bases). CDR3 length: 14 residues. V lost 5 bases to trimming and J lost 6 bases, with 14 bases between them. Germline V gene data show CDR1 as SEHNR and CDR2 as FQNEAQ (reference sequence). The CDR3 protein is CASSQDRRGNEQFF. In DNA form, the CDR3 reads TGTGCCAGCAGCCAGGACAGGCGGGGCAATGAGCAGTTCTTC.

In this sample, this clone turned up once. This chain links TRBV27 with TRBJ2-7, with TRBD1 matching over 11 bases. The ends lost 5 bases at V and 11 bases at J; junction bases unmatched: 5. The V gene's germline CDR1 is MNHEY and CDR2 SMNVEV (reference sequence). The CDR3 extends over 12 amino acids. CDR3 DNA sequence: TGTGCCAGCAGTCCCTCGGGACAGGGGGAGTACTTC. As protein: CASSPSGQGEYF.

This chain joins TRBV19 and TRBJ2-7; tentative D call: TRBD1 (5 bases). CDR1 is LNHDA, CDR2 SQIVND, per germline (reference sequence). V was trimmed by 3 bases and J by 8 bases, leaving 11 bases between them. The CDR3 has 12 amino acids. The CDR3 loop reads CASSMARDKQYF. CDR3 sequence (DNA): TGTGCCAGTAGTATGGCCAGGGATAAGCAGTACTTC.

This rearrangement joins TRBV7-9 to TRBJ1-1, with a possible D match to TRBD1 (5 bases). CDR3 length: 16 residues. V dropped 5 bases and J dropped 1 base, with 17 bases sitting between them. Germline values: CDR1 SEHNR, CDR2 FQNEAQ (reference sequence). CDR3 protein: CASSDQRGFTNTEAFF. The CDR3 coding sequence is TGTGCCAGCAGCGACCAACGGGGGTTTACGAACACTGAAGCTTTCTTT.

This clone was counted a few times. The rearrangement joins TRBV9 to TRBJ2-5; 7 bases are shared with TRBD2. CDR3 length: 14 residues. CDR1 and CDR2 from the germline V gene are SGDLS and YYNGEE. The J segment lost 3 bases and the V segment lost 0 bases, leaving 2 bases of the junction unmatched. The CDR3 nucleotides read TGTGCCAGCAGCGTAGCCGGGACTAAAGAGACCCAGTACTTC. Translated, it gives CASSVAGTKETQYF. Full variable domain (missing parts from reference TRBV9 and TRBJ2-5): DSGVTQTPKHLITATGQRVTLRCSPRSGDLSVYWYQQSLDQGLQFLIQYYNGEERAKGNILERFSAQQFPDLHSELNLSSLELGDSALYFCASSVAGTKETQYFGPGTRLLVL.

The chain joins TRBV6-1 to TRBJ1-2; D uncertain. Germline V gene data show CDR1 as MNHNS and CDR2 as SASEGT. V dropped 1 base and J dropped 6 bases, with 9 bases sitting between them. The CDR3 spans 13 residues. CDR3 bases: TGTGCCAGCAGTGAAGTCATGGCTGATGGCTACACCTTC. This codes for CASSEVMADGYTF.

The chain employs TRBV2 and TRBJ2-7; 9 nucleotides align to TRBD1. CDR3 size: 14 residues. V shed 8 bases, J shed 3 bases, and the junction held 8 bases outside the gene matches. CDR1 is SNHLY and CDR2 is FYNNEI in the germline V gene. In DNA form, the CDR3 reads TGTGCCAGCGAGGAGCTGGGACAGGGCTACGAGCAGTACTTC. Protein sequence: CASEELGQGYEQYF.

CDR3 in DNA: TGTGCCAGCACCATGACTAGCGGGAGTTCCAATGAGCAGTTCTTC. Translated, it gives CASTMTSGSSNEQFF. This chain joins TRBV2 and TRBJ2-1; TRBD2 matches at 12 bases. Per germline, CDR1 SNHLY and CDR2 FYNNEI. The V segment lost 7 bases and the J segment 6 bases; nucleotides outside the gene matches: 7. The CDR3 is 15 amino acids.

This clone was detected only once. The V and J genes are TRBV29-1 and TRBJ2-3; 7 bases fit TRBD1. J gave up 5 bases and V 1 base, and 0 bases lay outside the gene matches. This CDR3 has 12 amino acids. The germline gives CDR1 SQVTM, CDR2 ANQGSEA. The CDR3 bases are TGCAGCGTTGAAGCAGGGGGAGATACGCAGTATTTT. This codes for CSVEAGGDTQYF.

The CDR3: CSVGHRNQPQHF. The CDR3 nucleotides are TGCAGCGTTGGACACCGCAATCAGCCCCAGCATTTT. The chain recombines TRBV29-1 with TRBJ1-5; no clear D gene. Germline V gene sequence: CDR1 SQVTM, CDR2 ANQGSEA. Trimming left V 4 bases short and J 2 bases short, with 6 bases between. The CDR3 sequence is 12 residues long.

This clone has just one count. This chain links TRBV11-2 with TRBJ2-7; perhaps TRBD1 as D (5 bases). Trimming took off 8 bases at V and 0 bases at J, with 11 bases between the two ends. The germline CDR1 and CDR2 sequences are SGHAT and FQNNGV. CDR3 size: 13 residues. The CDR3 is CASGQGSSYEQYV. The DNA for the CDR3 is TGTGCCAGCGGGCAGGGTAGCTCCTACGAGCAGTACGTC.

The V and J genes are TRBV12-3 or TRBV12-4 and TRBJ2-1, with a tentative D call TRBD1 (6 bases). The V gene lost 7 bases and the J gene lost 5 bases, with 9 bases spanning the gap. The CDR3 is 12 amino acids. CDR3 region: CASTGVHNEQFF. The CDR3 DNA follows: TGTGCCAGCACAGGGGTACACAATGAGCAGTTCTTC.

The chain is built from TRBV2 and TRBJ1-2; TRBD1 is a possible D gene (5 bases). Trimming stripped 3 bases from V and 6 bases from J, with 17 bases between. The germline V gene encodes CDR1 SNHLY and CDR2 FYNNEI. This CDR3 is built from 15 residues. CDR3 sequence reads: CASSDWPAAGHGYTF. CDR3 nucleotide sequence: TGTGCCAGCAGTGACTGGCCAGCCGCGGGGCATGGCTACACCTTC.

This rearrangement joins TRBV4-1 to TRBJ2-1; a weak D match, TRBD2 (5 bases). The V gene's germline CDR1 is MGHRA and CDR2 YSYEKL. The CDR3 runs 16 residues. The germline V and J ends were trimmed by 2 bases and 4 bases, with 15 bases remaining between them. CDR3 DNA: TGCGCCAGCAGCCAATCCGGACTCGCAAAGTACAATGAGCAGTTCTTC. Translating it yields CASSQSGLAKYNEQFF.

This clone was picked up a small number of times. V usage is TRBV5-1 and J usage is TRBJ2-5; D gene unclear. Germline V lookup: CDR1 SGHRS, CDR2 YFSETQ. Trimming removed 4 bases at V and 3 bases at J, with 16 bases between. The CDR3 is made up of 15 amino acids. The CDR3 sequence is CASSTALAVEETQYF. DNA of the CDR3: TGCGCCAGCAGCACCGCCCTCGCGGTTGAAGAGACCCAGTACTTC.

The chain recombines TRBV10-3 with TRBJ1-5; 8 positions agree with TRBD1. Germline V gene sequence: CDR1 ENHRY, CDR2 SYGVKD. The CDR3 is made up of 14 amino acids. V dropped 6 bases and J dropped 2; count of bases not matched to a gene: 3. CDR3 in DNA: TGTGCCATCAGGGACAGGGAAGGCAATCAGCCCCAGCATTTT. Translated, it gives CAIRDREGNQPQHF.

The chain uses TRBV2 and TRBJ2-7, with 7 bases that match TRBD2. Losses at the gene ends were 0 bases for V and 1 base for J; bases not matched to a gene: 3. Germline V lookup: CDR1 SNHLY, CDR2 FYNNEI. The CDR3 contains 15 residues. This chain's CDR3 is CASSEAAGGSYEQYV. CDR3 DNA: TGTGCCAGCAGTGAAGCGGCCGGGGGGTCCTACGAGCAGTACGTC.

V is TRBV3-1 (or the pseudogene TRBV3-2) and J is TRBJ1-2; tentatively, D is TRBD1 (5 bases). The germline gives CDR1 LGHDT, CDR2 YNNKEL (reference sequence). V lost 3 bases and J 0 bases, leaving 11 bases between the germline ends. The CDR3 has 15 amino acids. The CDR3 nucleotides are TGTGCCAGCAGCCAGTGGGGGGTGGCTAACTATGGCTACACCTTC. This encodes CASSQWGVANYGYTF.

Details on this clone: At the DNA level, this CDR3 is encoded by other sequences in the same sample as well. The CDR3 spells CASSPVNTGELFF. CDR3 in DNA: TGTGCCAGCAGCCCGGTGAACACCGGGGAGCTGTTTTTT. The chain combines TRBV11-2 with TRBJ2-2; D remains unclear. CDR1 and CDR2 from the germline V gene are SGHAT and FQNNGV. The CDR3 has 13 amino acids. The germline V and J ends were trimmed by 5 bases and 1 base, with 5 bases remaining between them.

Many counts were recorded for this clone. This sequence joins TRBV7-2 and TRBJ2-1, with 7 bases that match TRBD2. The germline gives CDR1 SGHTA, CDR2 FQGNSA. After removal of 5 bases from V and 2 bases from J, the junction contained 6 bases not matched to a gene. This CDR3 spans 15 amino acids. The CDR3 nucleotides are TGTGCCAGCAGCCCGCTAGCGGCTCCCTACAATGAGCAGTTCTTC. Protein sequence: CASSPLAAPYNEQFF.